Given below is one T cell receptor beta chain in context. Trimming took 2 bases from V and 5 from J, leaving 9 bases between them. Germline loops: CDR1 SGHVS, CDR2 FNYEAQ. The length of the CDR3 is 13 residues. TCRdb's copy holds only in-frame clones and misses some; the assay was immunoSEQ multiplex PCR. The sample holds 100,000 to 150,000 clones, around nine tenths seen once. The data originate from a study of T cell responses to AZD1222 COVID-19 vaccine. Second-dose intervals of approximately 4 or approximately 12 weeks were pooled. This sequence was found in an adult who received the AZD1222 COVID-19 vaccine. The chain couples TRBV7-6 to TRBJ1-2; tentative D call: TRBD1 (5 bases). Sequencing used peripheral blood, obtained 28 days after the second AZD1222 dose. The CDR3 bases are TGTGCCAGCAGCTTACGACAGTCGTATGGCTACACCTTC. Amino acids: CASSLRQSYGYTF.